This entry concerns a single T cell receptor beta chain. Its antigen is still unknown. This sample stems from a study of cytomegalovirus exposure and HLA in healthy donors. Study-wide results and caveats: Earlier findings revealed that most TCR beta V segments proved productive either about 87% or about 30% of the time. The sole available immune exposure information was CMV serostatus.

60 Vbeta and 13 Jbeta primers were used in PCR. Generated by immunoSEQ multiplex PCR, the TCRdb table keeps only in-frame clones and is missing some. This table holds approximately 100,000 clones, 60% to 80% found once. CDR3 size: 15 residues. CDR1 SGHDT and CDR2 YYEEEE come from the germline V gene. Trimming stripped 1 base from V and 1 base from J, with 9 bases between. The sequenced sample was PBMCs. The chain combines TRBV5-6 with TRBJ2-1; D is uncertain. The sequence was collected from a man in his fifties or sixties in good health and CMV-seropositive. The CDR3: CASSLISVSYNEQFF. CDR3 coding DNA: TGTGCCAGCAGCTTGATCAGTGTTTCCTACAATGAGCAGTTCTTC.